This entry describes one T cell receptor (beta chain). Its specific antigen is unknown. No much larger clone exists at a distance of one base, and base qualities are not known. The germline ends are 16 bases apart after V is trimmed by 5 bases and J by 2 bases. CDR1 SGHAT and CDR2 FQNNGV are derived from the germline V gene. Measured from the cysteine to the phenylalanine, the CDR3 is 15 residues long. The retained sequence is limited to the CDR3, 45 bases, with the frame set at the first base. These data come from a study of brain T cells in children with intractable seizures (dated by TCRdb to the early 2020s). General notes on the study: Resected brain tissue from 45 to 60 pediatric epilepsy surgery cases was first screened for immune gene transcripts using a NanoString immunology panel. Among the approximately 12 selected surgery cases, pre-surgery blood was additionally sequenced for eight, leaving four cases with brain tissue only.

The immunoSEQ assay was applied to genomic DNA to generate the TCR beta chain sequences. As for how the authors treated the data: CDR3 sequences not starting with the conserved framework cysteine at position 104 were manually removed. To get clonality, the normalized Shannon's Diversity Index was subtracted from one, giving values from 0 (maximal diversity) to 1 (oligoclonal). Differences in the frequency of the same CDR3 between samples, such as brain versus blood, were assessed with chi-squared comparison-of-proportions tests. Public clonotypes were found through immuneACCESS searches, while the VDJdb browser was used to judge similarity to known antiviral clonotypes. The table was pulled from immuneACCESS by TCRdb, which kept in-frame rearrangements only. Such tables lose some clones; where checked, under half of the loss comes from unresolved V genes, and the rest has no known cause. V and J calls and clone size are given by that table; D and trimming were obtained from the DNA. The sample has a few hundred thousand clones on record, about 93% of them singletons. Together, the top ten hold 5% to 7% of the sample.

This sample's time point label indicates: blood from clinic visit 5 months post-surgery; TSC patient then seizure free. The surgery cases showing the highest brain T cell transcript signatures were chosen for TCR beta chain sequencing of brain tissue and, when available, of blood. Patients had been treated with at least one anti-epileptic drug before surgery. TCR-sequenced patients were children with drug-resistant epilepsy due to tuberous sclerosis complex, focal cortical dysplasia, Rasmussen encephalitis or hemimegalencephaly. Bulk genomic DNA was extracted from unsorted brain tissue and whole blood with the Monarch genomic DNA purification kit. The paper's findings and limits, for the study overall: Viral specificity was inferred only from CDR3 sequence similarity, and patients' HCMV serostatus was unknown. Because sequencing depth differed between pre- and post-surgery blood, the absence of clones from the pre-surgery sample may reflect undersampling.

The chain couples TRBV11-2 to TRBJ2-7, with the D gene call left open. The receptor was isolated from a boy younger than two with tuberous sclerosis and intractable seizures. The specimen comprised peripheral blood, sampled about 5 months after surgery. The CDR3 has the sequence CASSRFVSQTYEQYF. The sequence in DNA is TGTGCCAGCAGCCGTTTTGTCAGCCAAACCTACGAGCAGTACTTC.